This T cell receptor beta chain was observed in a study of CDR3 diversity in severe acne. Trimming pared 9 bases from V and 8 bases from J, leaving 11 bases between. From germline, CDR1 is MGHDK and CDR2 SYGVNS. The CDR3 is made up of 11 amino acids. This clonotype turned up a few times. One entry per CDR3 protein, called by TCRdb with MiXCR from the PCR reads. There are roughly 100,000 distinct CDR3 sequences in the sample; around 56% occur only once, and over 10% lies in the top ten. This chain joins TRBV25-1 and TRBJ1-3; weak D call: TRBD1 (5 bases). This TCR was recovered from a male donor with acne. The sample consisted of blood. The CDR3 region is CASSMGDTIYF. CDR3 bases: TGTGCCAGTTCAATGGGGGACACCATATATTTT.